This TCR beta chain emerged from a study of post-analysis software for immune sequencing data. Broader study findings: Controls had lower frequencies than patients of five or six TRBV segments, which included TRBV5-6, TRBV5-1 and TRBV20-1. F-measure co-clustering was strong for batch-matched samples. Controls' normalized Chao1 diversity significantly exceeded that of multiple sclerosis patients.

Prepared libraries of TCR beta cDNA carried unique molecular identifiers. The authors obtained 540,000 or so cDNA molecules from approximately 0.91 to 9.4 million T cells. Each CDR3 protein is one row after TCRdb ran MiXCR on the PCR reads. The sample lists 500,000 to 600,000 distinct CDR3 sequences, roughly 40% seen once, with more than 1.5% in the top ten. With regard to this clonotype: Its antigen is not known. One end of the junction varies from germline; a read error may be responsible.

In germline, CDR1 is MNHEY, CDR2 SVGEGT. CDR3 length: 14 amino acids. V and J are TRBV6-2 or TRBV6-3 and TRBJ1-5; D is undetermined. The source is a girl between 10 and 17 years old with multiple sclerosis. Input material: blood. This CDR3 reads CASRYLGGNQPQHF. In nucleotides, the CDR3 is TGTGCCAGCAGGTACTTGGGAGGCAATCAGCCCCAGCATTTT.